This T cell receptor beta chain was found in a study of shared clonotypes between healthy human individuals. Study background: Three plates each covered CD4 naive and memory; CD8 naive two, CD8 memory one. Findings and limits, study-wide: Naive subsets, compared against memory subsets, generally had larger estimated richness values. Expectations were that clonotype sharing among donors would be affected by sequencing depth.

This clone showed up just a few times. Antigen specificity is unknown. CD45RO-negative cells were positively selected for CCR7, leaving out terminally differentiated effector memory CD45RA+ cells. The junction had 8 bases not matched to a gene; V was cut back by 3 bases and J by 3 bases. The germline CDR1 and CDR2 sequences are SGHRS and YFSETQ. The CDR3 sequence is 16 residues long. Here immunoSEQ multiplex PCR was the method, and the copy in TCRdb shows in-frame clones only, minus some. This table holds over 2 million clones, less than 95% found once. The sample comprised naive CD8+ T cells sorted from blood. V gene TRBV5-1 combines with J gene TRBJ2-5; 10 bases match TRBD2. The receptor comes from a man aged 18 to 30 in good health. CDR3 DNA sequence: TGCGCCAGCAGCTATTCGGCTAGCGGGAGTGAAGAGACCCAGTACTTC. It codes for CASSYSASGSEETQYF.